This entry is about one T cell receptor beta chain. The antigen is unknown. This record comes from a study of beta chain features in type 1 diabetes. Every isolated RNA sample was fully reverse transcribed, so sequencing captured expressed TCRB transcripts. TCRdb's table, derived via immunoSEQ multiplex PCR, lists solely in-frame clones and lacks some. The sample lists 810,000 or so clones; roughly 17% were seen once. Regarding the study as a whole: Resolution of whether HLA type affects TCRB rearrangement was not achieved here. Moderate but significant shortening of TCRB CDR3s was recorded in all four CD4+ subsets from Type 1 diabetes patients. The study found that naive, central memory and Treg TCRB repertoires appeared more similar in patients than in healthy donors.

The specimen was naive CD4+ T cells from blood. This TCR derives from a woman between 18 and 30 years old in good health.

CDR3: CASSFAGDNYGYTF. DNA for the CDR3: TGTGCCAGCAGCTTTGCAGGTGACAACTATGGCTACACCTTC. The chain employs TRBV7-2 and TRBJ1-2; D ambiguous. Looked up from germline, CDR1 is SGHTA and CDR2 is FQGNSA. Trimming took 3 bases from V and 2 from J, leaving 10 bases between them. This CDR3 spans 14 amino acids.